The source of this T cell receptor (beta chain) is a study of T cell responses to AZD1222 COVID-19 vaccine. Germline-derived CDR1 and CDR2 are LGHNA and YNFKEQ. The V and J ends lost 4 bases and 7 bases respectively, with 11 bases between them. This CDR3 comprises 12 residues. The table came from immunoSEQ multiplex PCR; TCRdb's copy has only in-frame clones and leaves some out. The data contain some 150,000 clones, roughly 94% of them singletons. The V and J genes are TRBV4-2 and TRBJ2-7; the D is unclear. Sequencing used peripheral blood, obtained on day 0 of MenACWY control vaccination. The receptor was derived from an adult in good health. CDR3 nucleotides: TGTGCCAGCAGCCCAACGATGGGGGAGCAGTACTTC. It translates to CASSPTMGEQYF.